This TCR beta chain was sequenced for a study of blood T cell repertoires in COVID-19. Study at large: Acute and convalescent COVID-19 specimens originated in the United States, Italy and Spain. Sample material is recorded as cDNA or gDNA derived from T cells, B-cell-depleted T cells, or PBMCs.

Per the study methods: Reference gene primers were amplified, and this amplification served to estimate nucleated cell counts. The data were produced by immunoSEQ multiplex PCR, yet TCRdb's version contains in-frame clones alone and is incomplete. V, J and clone size derive from that table, while D and trimming were established from the DNA sequence. The sample has 70,000 or so clones; roughly 87% are singletons. Trimming removed 6 bases from V and 0 bases from J, with 12 bases in between. Germline V gene data show CDR1 as MDHEN and CDR2 as SYDVKM. This CDR3 region has 16 residues. Sequencing input: peripheral blood. The chain joins TRBV28 to TRBJ1-6; D call uncertain. The sequence came from a woman under 30 with acute or convalescent COVID-19. The CDR3 is CASRRVSSSYNSPLHF. The CDR3 DNA reads TGTGCCAGCAGGAGGGTCTCGAGCTCCTATAATTCACCCCTCCACTTT.